This T cell receptor (beta chain) was identified in a study of blood T cell repertoires in COVID-19. Background on the study: Specimens from acute and convalescent COVID-19 originated in the United States, Italy and Spain. PBMCs, B-cell-depleted T cells, or T cells were the source of the cDNA or gDNA that made up the material.

The authors' processing: The authors estimated nucleated cell counts from reference gene primer amplification. TCRdb's copy holds only in-frame clones and misses some; the assay was immunoSEQ multiplex PCR. The V and J calls and the clone size are those of that table, but D and trimming were determined from the DNA. The sample carries 190,000 or so clones, roughly 88% recorded once. Germline V CDR1 and CDR2: SGHNT, YYREEE (reference sequence). Trimming took 0 bases from V and 2 from J; bases not matched to a gene: 2. CDR3 length: 15 residues. This chain connects TRBV5-4 to TRBJ2-5; 9 positions match TRBD1. The sequence derives from a woman aged 25 to 39 with acute or convalescent COVID-19. Source material: peripheral blood. CDR3 protein: CASSLGTGAQETQYF. The CDR3 DNA reads as TGTGCCAGCAGCTTGGGGACAGGGGCTCAAGAGACCCAGTACTTC.